The T cell receptor (beta chain) described here comes from a study of blood T cell repertoires in COVID-19. In the study overall: Specimens from acute and convalescent COVID-19 originated in the United States, Italy and Spain. T cells, B-cell-depleted T cells, or PBMCs supplied cDNA or gDNA.

In the source study's methods: Nucleated cell counts were estimated from reference gene primer amplification. Assay used: immunoSEQ multiplex PCR; TCRdb lists only in-frame clones, some missing. The V and J calls and clone size are taken from that table; D and trimming were inferred from the DNA. The repertoire consists of under 300,000 clones, with roughly 85% occurring once and the leading ten covering roughly 3.4%. The germline V gene encodes CDR1 MNHEY and CDR2 SVGEGT. Trimming cost V 2 bases and J 3 bases, with 12 bases left between them. The CDR3 spans 15 residues. This chain uses TRBV6-2 or TRBV6-3 with TRBJ2-3, with D possibly TRBD1 on 5 matching bases. This receptor was taken from a woman aged 18-30 years with acute or convalescent COVID-19. The sequencing sample was made of peripheral blood. The CDR3 nucleotides are TGTGCCAGCAGTTACGGGCAGGGTGGTACAGATACGCAGTATTTT. It yields the protein CASSYGQGGTDTQYF.